This TCR beta chain was identified in a study of blood T cell repertoires in COVID-19 (TCRdb year 2020). Background on the whole study: Samples covering the acute and convalescent phases of COVID-19 were provided by collaborators in the United States, Italy and Spain. A freely available public database, intended as a resource for researchers studying the immune response to SARS-CoV-2, is where the repertoires were released. Where available, HLA class I and class II types were obtained from metadata supplied by the sample provider rather than from assay-based typing. The dataset comprised deeply sampled blood TCRbeta repertoires from subjects exposed to, actively infected with, or recovered from COVID-19. The prospective study material was composed of cDNA or gDNA derived from T cells, B-cell-depleted T cells, or PBMCs. The sample metadata nearly always contained a de-identified subject ID, COVID-19 status, age in years and sex. Samples came from the ongoing ImmuneRACE study (first 160 participants) plus 1,254 subjects from 6 global collaborators.

CDR1 and CDR2, per the germline V gene (reference sequence), are SGHNT and YYREEE. V drops 0 bases and J drops 0 bases, leaving 4 bases in between. The CDR3 covers 13 residues, taking in both the cysteine and the phenylalanine. Just CDR3 DNA is preserved here, 39 bases in frame from base 1. Each collaborating institution followed its own protocols to collect whole blood in K2EDTA tubes. For TCRbeta analysis, collaborators shipped samples as frozen whole blood, isolated PBMCs, or DNA extracted from either of those sample types. This clone appeared a few times. The specificity of this receptor is unknown. There are no base qualities to consult, and no much larger clone falls within one base. TCRbeta CDR3 regions were amplified from genomic DNA by means of the immunoSEQ Assay, a bias-controlled multiplex PCR. The published analysis was carried out like this. Within the assay, amplification of reference gene primers was used to estimate how many nucleated cells each sample contained. To quantify the absolute abundance of each unique TCRbeta CDR3 rearrangement, sequence reads were collapsed and filtered. For each sample, productive Simpson clonality was calculated by taking the square root of Simpson's diversity index across productive rearrangements. The table was pulled from immuneACCESS by TCRdb, which kept in-frame rearrangements only. Such tables lose some clones; where checked, under half of the loss comes from unresolved V genes, and the rest has no known cause. The V and J calls and clone size were taken over from that table, and D and trimming were inferred from the DNA. This sample comprises 150,000 to 200,000 clones, more than 75% of them detected only once. Clones ranked in the top ten supply approximately 9.1% of the sample.

Paper-wide results and their limitations: The amount of clinical and demographic metadata varied by source and participant and was provided uncurated.

The specimen was peripheral blood. This TCR derives from a woman in her sixties or seventies with acute or convalescent COVID-19. The rearrangement joined TRBV5-4 to TRBJ2-7, with no confidently assigned D gene. The nucleotides are TGTGCCAGCAGCTTGGACTTCTCCTACGAGCAGTACTTC. This gives the protein CASSLDFSYEQYF.